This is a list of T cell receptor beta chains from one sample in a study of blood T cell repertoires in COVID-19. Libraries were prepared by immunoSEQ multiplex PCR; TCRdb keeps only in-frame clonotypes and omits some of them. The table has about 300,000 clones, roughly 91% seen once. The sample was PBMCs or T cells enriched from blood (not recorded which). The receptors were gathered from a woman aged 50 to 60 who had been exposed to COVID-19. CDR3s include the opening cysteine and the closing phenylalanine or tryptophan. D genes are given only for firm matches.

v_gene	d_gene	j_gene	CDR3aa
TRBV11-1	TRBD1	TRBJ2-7	CASSRDRYEQYF
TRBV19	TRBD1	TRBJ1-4	CASSQQGGDEKLFF
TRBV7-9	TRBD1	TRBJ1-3	CASSRQGEENTIYF
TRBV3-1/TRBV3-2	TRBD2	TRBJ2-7	CASSLAGGRYEQYF
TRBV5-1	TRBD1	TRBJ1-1	CASSLVVGQSAPEAFF
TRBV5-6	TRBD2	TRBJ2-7	CASNSGGPSYEQYF
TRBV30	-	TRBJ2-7	CAWSRRGGPRAYEQYF
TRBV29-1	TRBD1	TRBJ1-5	CSVRQGYQPQHF
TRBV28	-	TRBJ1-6	CASSVGHSNSPLHF
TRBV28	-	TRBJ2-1	CASRSSLEQFF
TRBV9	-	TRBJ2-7	CASSAGPLTYEQYF
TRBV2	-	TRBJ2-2	CASNLDIHEAGELFF
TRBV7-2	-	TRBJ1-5	CASSLDPASYQPQHF
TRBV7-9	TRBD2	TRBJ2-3	CASSTGGSTDTQYF
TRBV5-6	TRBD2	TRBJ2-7	CASSVSGGANLYEQYF
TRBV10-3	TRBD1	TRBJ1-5	CAISDRGSNQPQHF
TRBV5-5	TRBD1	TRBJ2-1	CASSFTGQAYNEQFF
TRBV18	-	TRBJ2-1	CASSRPTYDGDNEQFF
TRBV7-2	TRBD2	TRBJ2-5	CASSPRRSGGLLRETQYF
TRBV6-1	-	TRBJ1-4	CASSETLGDEKLFF
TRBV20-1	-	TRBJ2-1	CSASRRAEGRDEQFF
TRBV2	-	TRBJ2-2	CASRWGVTGELFF